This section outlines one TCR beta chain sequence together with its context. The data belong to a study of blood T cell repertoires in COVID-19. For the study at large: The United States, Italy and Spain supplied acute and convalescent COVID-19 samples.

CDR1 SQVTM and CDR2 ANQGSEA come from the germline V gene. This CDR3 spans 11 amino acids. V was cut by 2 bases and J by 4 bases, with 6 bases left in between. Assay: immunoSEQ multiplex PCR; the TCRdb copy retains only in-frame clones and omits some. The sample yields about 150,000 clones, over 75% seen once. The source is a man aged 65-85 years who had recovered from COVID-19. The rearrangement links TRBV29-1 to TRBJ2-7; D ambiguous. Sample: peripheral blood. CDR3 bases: TGCAGCGTTGAAACAGAGTACGAGCAGTACTTC. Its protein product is CSVETEYEQYF.